Below are 7 T cell receptor beta chains sequenced from a single sample in a study of shared clonotypes between healthy human individuals. Naive CD8 cells, CD45RO-negative and positively selected for CCR7, excluded terminally differentiated effector memory CD45RA+ cells. TCRdb keeps only in-frame clones here, not all; method: immunoSEQ multiplex PCR. The profile shows over 800,000 clones, about 92% of them singletons. The sample taken for sequencing was naive CD8+ T cells sorted from blood. The receptor set was obtained from a man aged 25 to 40 in good health.

This chain uses TRBV27 with TRBJ1-5, with 10 bases that match TRBD1. The CDR3 consists of 16 residues. Trimming removed 2 bases from V and 5 bases from J; junction bases left unmatched: 6. Germline CDR1 is MNHEY and CDR2 is SMNVEV (reference sequence). CDR3 loop: CASSLTGQGLDQPQHF. As DNA, the CDR3 is TGTGCCAGCAGTTTAACGGGACAGGGGCTGGATCAGCCCCAGCATTTT.

This chain connects TRBV2 to TRBJ2-7, with D possibly matching TRBD2 (6 bases). The CDR3 is 15 amino acids. Trimming left V 9 bases short and J 3 bases short, with 21 bases between. CDR1 SNHLY and CDR2 FYNNEI come from the germline V gene. CDR3 in amino acids: CASQLTVGGYYEQYF. CDR3 nucleotides: TGTGCCAGTCAGCTCACGGTCGGGGGTTACTACGAGCAGTACTTC.

The V call is TRBV7-9, the J call TRBJ1-1, with D maybe TRBD1 (5 bases). The CDR3 has 13 amino acids. V lost 3 bases and J 3 bases, leaving 8 bases between the germline ends. Germline CDR1 is SEHNR and CDR2 is FQNEAQ (reference sequence). The CDR3 region is CASSFQGDTEAFF. CDR3 nucleotides: TGTGCCAGCAGCTTTCAGGGAGACACTGAAGCTTTCTTT.

This clone was observed a few times. The chain is built from TRBV4-1 and TRBJ1-2; no definite D call. CDR1 MGHRA and CDR2 YSYEKL come from the germline V gene. The CDR3 has 13 residues. V lost 0 bases and J 6 bases, leaving 8 bases between the germline ends. The chain's CDR3 is CASSQETDDGYTF. The CDR3 nucleotides are TGCGCCAGCAGCCAAGAGACCGATGATGGCTACACCTTC.

The CDR3 spells CASSLDRVSYNEQFF. In DNA form, the CDR3 reads TGTGCCAGCAGCCTAGACAGGGTATCCTACAATGAGCAGTTCTTC. This chain connects TRBV7-2 to TRBJ2-1, with TRBD1 matching 7 bases. Germline-derived CDR1 and CDR2 are SGHTA and FQGNSA. V lost 5 bases and J lost 1; bases outside the gene matches: 5. This CDR3 region has 15 residues.

The rearrangement joins TRBV13 to TRBJ2-1; unclear D gene. Trimming cost V 1 base and J 5 bases, with 33 bases left between them. Per the germline V gene, CDR1 is PRHDT and CDR2 is FYEKMQ (reference sequence). The CDR3 runs to 22 residues. In DNA, the CDR3 is TGTGCCAGCAGCTTAGCGGCCAAGTTAAGTTCTATTTCTAAATCACGCCACAATGAGCAGTTCTTC. It is translated as CASSLAAKLSSISKSRHNEQFF.

The chain is built from TRBV11-2 and TRBJ2-7, with a tentative D call TRBD2 (5 bases). Germline CDR1 and CDR2: SGHAT and FQNNGV. The CDR3 length is 15 residues. Trimming left V 2 bases short and J 2 bases short, with 13 bases between. CDR3 in DNA: TGTGCCAGCAGCTTACTAAGGGTCGGGACCTACGAGCAGTACTTC. As protein: CASSLLRVGTYEQYF.